Listed below are T cell receptor beta chains from one sample, sequenced in a study of blood T cell repertoires in COVID-19. Sequencing was performed with immunoSEQ multiplex PCR; in TCRdb, only in-frame clones are kept and a portion is missing. Of hundreds of thousands of clones listed, just under 90% are singletons. The sample consisted of PBMCs or T cells enriched from blood (not recorded which). The receptors shown here come from a man aged 50 or older who had been exposed to COVID-19. The CDR3 runs from the conserved cysteine through the conserved F or W. D genes are given only for firm matches. Part of the rows lack a size; the others show once, few, many or a class for expanded clones.

clone size	V gene	J gene	D gene	CDR3 DNA	CDR3 protein
-	TRBV18	TRBJ1-2	-	TGTGCCAGCTCACCAACGGGAGGGACCGTGGATGGCTACACCTTC	CASSPTGGTVDGYTF
-	TRBV9	TRBJ1-3	-	TGTGCCAGCAGCGTAATTGGTTTGGAGGGACCTGGAAACACCATATATTTT	CASSVIGLEGPGNTIYF
-	TRBV11-2	TRBJ2-1	TRBD2	TGTGCCAGCAGCTTGGTCCCGGGACTAGCGGCCTACAATGAGCAGTTCTTC	CASSLVPGLAAYNEQFF
-	TRBV5-6	TRBJ2-1	TRBD1	TGTGCCAGCAGCTTGGACAGGGGGGTCTCCTACAATGAGCAGTTCTTC	CASSLDRGVSYNEQFF
once	TRBV19	TRBJ1-1	-	TGTGCCAGTGCAGCGGCGCGGGACCCCCGGAAAGCTTTCTTT	CASAAARDPRKAFF
-	TRBV19	TRBJ2-7	TRBD1	TGTGCCAGTAGTCTTCGGACAGGATCAAGTGAGCAGTACTTC	CASSLRTGSSEQYF
-	TRBV5-1	TRBJ2-7	-	TGCGCCAGCAGCTTAACAGGGCCCTACGAGCAGTACTTC	CASSLTGPYEQYF
-	TRBV19	TRBJ2-1	TRBD1	TGTGCCAGTAGTATACTGGGCGCGCGCCGCGGGGACAGGAGTATCGATGAGCAGTTCTTC	CASSILGARRGDRSIDEQFF
-	TRBV3-1/TRBV3-2	TRBJ1-1	-	TGTGCCAGCAGCCAAGTTTCGGGGACTGAAGCTTTCTTT	CASSQVSGTEAFF
-	TRBV2	TRBJ2-7	TRBD2	TGTGCCAGCTCCTTAGGGCGGGGGGGCGAGTACGAGCAGTACTTC	CASSLGRGGEYEQYF
-	TRBV7-3	TRBJ2-1	TRBD2	TGTGCCAGCAGCTTAAGACTAGCGGGAGCCGATGAGCAGTTCTTC	CASSLRLAGADEQFF
-	TRBV7-3	TRBJ2-1	-	TGTGCCAGCAGCCCGGACAATGAGCAGTTCTTC	CASSPDNEQFF
-	TRBV7-9	TRBJ1-6	TRBD1	TGTGCCAGCAGCCAAGGCCCGGGACAGGGAACTAATTCACCCCTCCACTTT	CASSQGPGQGTNSPLHF
-	TRBV5-8	TRBJ2-1	TRBD2	TGTGCCAGCATCACCCGAGGACTAGCTTATAGAGGAGGGCAGTTCTTC	CASITRGLAYRGGQFF
-	TRBV27	TRBJ2-5	-	TGTGCCAGCAGTTTTTGGGGAGGTTCGGAGACCCAGTACTTC	CASSFWGGSETQYF
-	TRBV5-4	TRBJ1-1	-	TGTGCCAGCAGCTTGGGGGCGAACACTGAAGCTTTCTTT	CASSLGANTEAFF
once	TRBV5-1	TRBJ1-3	-	TGCGCCAGCAGCCTTGAGAGCTCTGGAAACACCATATATTTT	CASSLESSGNTIYF
-	TRBV19	TRBJ2-2	-	TGTGCCAGTAGTACCTCCCGGGAGTACACCGGGGAGCTGTTTTTT	CASSTSREYTGELFF
-	TRBV9	TRBJ2-7	-	TGTGCCAGCAGCCCAAACTCCTACGAGCAGTACTTC	CASSPNSYEQYF
-	TRBV3-1/TRBV3-2	TRBJ2-3	-	TGTGCCAGCAGCCTCCTGGACCGGGGATCTAGGGATACGCAGTATTTT	CASSLLDRGSRDTQYF
-	TRBV25-1	TRBJ1-2	TRBD1	TGTGCCAGCAGTATGACAGGGGTATATGGCTACACCTTC	CASSMTGVYGYTF
-	TRBV7-8	TRBJ1-1	-	TGTGCCAGCCGACACGGGGGAGAGGGCACTGAAGCTTTCTTT	CASRHGGEGTEAFF
-	TRBV4-1	TRBJ1-6	-	TGCGCCAGCAGCCCCTTCTGGCCGATTAATTCACCCCTCCACTTT	CASSPFWPINSPLHF
-	TRBV28	TRBJ1-2	TRBD1	TGTGCCAGCAGTCGCCAACAGGGGGTTCTAGGCTACACCTTC	CASSRQQGVLGYTF
-	TRBV6-5	TRBJ1-5	-	TGTGCCAGCAGGCCCGGCCCAGGGATGCAGCCCCAGCATTTT	CASRPGPGMQPQHF
-	TRBV11-3	TRBJ1-1	-	TGTGCCAGCAGCTTTACCAGGGTGGCTGAAGCTTTCTTT	CASSFTRVAEAFF
few	TRBV9	TRBJ1-4	-	TGTGCCAGCAGCCAGGGGATTTCTAATGAAAAACTGTTTTTT	CASSQGISNEKLFF
once	TRBV19	TRBJ2-1	TRBD1	TGTGCCAGTAGTATCAAGGACAGGGGCCGCTGGGAGCAGTTCTTC	CASSIKDRGRWEQFF
-	TRBV2	TRBJ1-2	-	TGTGCCAGCAGTGCCACGTCAGGGCTCCACTATGGCTACACCTTC	CASSATSGLHYGYTF
once	TRBV5-1	TRBJ2-5	TRBD2	TGCGCCAGCAGCTTGAGCCCAGCGGGGAACCAAGAGACCCAGTACTTC	CASSLSPAGNQETQYF
-	TRBV24-1	TRBJ2-7	TRBD1	TGTGCCACCTCGCCGGGACAGTTTTACGAGCAGTACTTC	CATSPGQFYEQYF
-	TRBV2	TRBJ2-2	TRBD1	TGTGCCAGCAGTCCTCAGGGGGCGCACACCGGGGAGCTGTTTTTT	CASSPQGAHTGELFF
few	TRBV7-2	TRBJ2-1	TRBD2	TGTGCCAGCAGCTTAGGACTAGCGTACAATGAGCAGTTCTTC	CASSLGLAYNEQFF
-	TRBV7-9	TRBJ2-5	-	TGTGCCAGCAGCTTAGGGCGCGCGGGGTTAGAGACCCAGTACTTC	CASSLGRAGLETQYF
-	TRBV5-1	TRBJ2-5	TRBD2	TGCGCCAGCAGCTTGGTGATAGCGGGACAAGAGACCCAGTACTTC	CASSLVIAGQETQYF
once	TRBV7-8	TRBJ1-1	TRBD1	TGTGCCAGCAGCTCACAGTTGATCGGGACAGATTTATCAGAAGCTTTCTTT	CASSSQLIGTDLSEAFF
-	TRBV19	TRBJ1-3	-	TGTGCCAGTAGACCGAGGGGGAGCGGAAACACCATATATTTT	CASRPRGSGNTIYF
-	TRBV7-3	TRBJ2-7	-	TGTGCCAGCAGCTTGACGGGGTATGAGCAGTACTTC	CASSLTGYEQYF
once	TRBV7-2	TRBJ1-5	-	TGTGCCAGCAGCTCGGGAACTTATAGCAATCAGCCCCAGCATTTT	CASSSGTYSNQPQHF